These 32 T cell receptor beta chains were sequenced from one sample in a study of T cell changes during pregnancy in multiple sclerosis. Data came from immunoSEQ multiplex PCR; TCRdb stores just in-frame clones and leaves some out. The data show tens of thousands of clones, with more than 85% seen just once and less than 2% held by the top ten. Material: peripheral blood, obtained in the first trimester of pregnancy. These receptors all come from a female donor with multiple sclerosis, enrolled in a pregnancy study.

CDR3 sequence (DNA): TGTGCCAGCAGCCCTAGGGGGGGCCCGGCAGATACGCAGTATTTT. Residues: CASSPRGGPADTQYF. The J gene is TRBJ2-3, the V gene TRBV7-9; D possibly corresponds to TRBD2 (7 bases). The V and J ends lost 5 bases and 4 bases respectively, with 16 bases between them. There are 15 residues in the CDR3. CDR1 and CDR2 (germline): SEHNR, FQNEAQ (reference sequence).

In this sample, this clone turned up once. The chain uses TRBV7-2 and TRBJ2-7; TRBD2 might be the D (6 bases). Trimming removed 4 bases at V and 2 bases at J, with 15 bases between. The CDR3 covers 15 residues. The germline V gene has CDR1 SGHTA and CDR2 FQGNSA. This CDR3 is CASSSSGGGTYEQYF. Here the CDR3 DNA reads TGTGCCAGCAGCTCGTCGGGCGGCGGGACCTACGAGCAGTACTTC.

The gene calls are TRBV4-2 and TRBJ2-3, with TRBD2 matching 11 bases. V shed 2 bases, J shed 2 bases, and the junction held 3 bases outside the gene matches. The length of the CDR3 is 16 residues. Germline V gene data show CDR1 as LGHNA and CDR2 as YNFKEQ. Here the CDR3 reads CASSQPGLAVTDTQYF. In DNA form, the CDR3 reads TGTGCCAGCAGCCAACCGGGACTAGCGGTCACAGATACGCAGTATTTT.

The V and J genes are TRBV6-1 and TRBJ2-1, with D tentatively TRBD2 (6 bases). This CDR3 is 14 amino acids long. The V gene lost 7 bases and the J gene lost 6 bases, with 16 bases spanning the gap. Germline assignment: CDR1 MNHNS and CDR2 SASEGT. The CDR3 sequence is CASKSGLNANEQFF. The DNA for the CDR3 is TGTGCCAGCAAGTCGGGACTCAACGCCAATGAGCAGTTCTTC.

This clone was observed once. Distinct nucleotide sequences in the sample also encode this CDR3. This CDR3 is CASSGGSTDTQYF. For the CDR3, the DNA is TGTGCCAGCAGTGGAGGGTCCACAGATACGCAGTATTTT. The gene calls are TRBV7-9 and TRBJ2-3, with D possibly TRBD2 on 6 matching bases. V was shortened by 6 bases and J by 2 bases, with 9 bases between the two germline ends. This CDR3 has 13 residues. Germline lookup yields CDR1 SEHNR and CDR2 FQNEAQ (reference sequence).

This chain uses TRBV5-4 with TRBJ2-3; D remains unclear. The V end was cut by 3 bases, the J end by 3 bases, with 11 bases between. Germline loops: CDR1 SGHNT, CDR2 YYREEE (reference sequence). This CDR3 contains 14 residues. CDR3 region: CASSSPGLTDTQYF. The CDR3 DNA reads TGTGCCAGCAGCTCGCCGGGTCTGACAGATACGCAGTATTTT.

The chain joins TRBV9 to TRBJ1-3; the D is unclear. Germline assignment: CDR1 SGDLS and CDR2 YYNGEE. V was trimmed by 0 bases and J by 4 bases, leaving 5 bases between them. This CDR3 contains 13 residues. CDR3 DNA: TGTGCCAGCAGCGTAGATACAGGAAACACCATATATTTT. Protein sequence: CASSVDTGNTIYF.

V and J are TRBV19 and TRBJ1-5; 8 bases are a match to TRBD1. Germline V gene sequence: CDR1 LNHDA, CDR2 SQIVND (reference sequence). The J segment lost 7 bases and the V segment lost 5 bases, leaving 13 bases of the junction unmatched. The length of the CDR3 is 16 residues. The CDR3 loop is CASSHRQGWSGQPQHF. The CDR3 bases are TGTGCCAGTAGTCACCGACAGGGGTGGTCAGGACAGCCCCAGCATTTT. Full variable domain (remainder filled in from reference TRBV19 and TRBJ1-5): DGGITQSPKYLFRKEGQNVTLSCEQNLNHDAMYWYRQDPGQGLRLIYYSQIVNDFQKGDIAEGYSVSREKKESFPLTVTSAQKNPTAFYLCASSHRQGWSGQPQHFGDGTRLSIL.

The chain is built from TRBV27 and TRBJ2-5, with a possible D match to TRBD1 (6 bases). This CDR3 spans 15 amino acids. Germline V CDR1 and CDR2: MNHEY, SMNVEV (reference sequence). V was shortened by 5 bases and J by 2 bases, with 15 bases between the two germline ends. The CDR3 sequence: CASSPLQGWQETQYF. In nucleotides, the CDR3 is TGTGCCAGCAGTCCACTACAGGGTTGGCAAGAGACCCAGTACTTC.

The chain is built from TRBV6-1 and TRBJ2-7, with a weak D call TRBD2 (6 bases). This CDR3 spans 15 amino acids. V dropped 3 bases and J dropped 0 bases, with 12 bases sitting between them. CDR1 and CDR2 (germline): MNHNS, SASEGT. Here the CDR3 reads CASSDPWRGSYEQYF. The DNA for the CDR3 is TGTGCCAGCAGTGATCCGTGGCGGGGCTCCTACGAGCAGTACTTC.

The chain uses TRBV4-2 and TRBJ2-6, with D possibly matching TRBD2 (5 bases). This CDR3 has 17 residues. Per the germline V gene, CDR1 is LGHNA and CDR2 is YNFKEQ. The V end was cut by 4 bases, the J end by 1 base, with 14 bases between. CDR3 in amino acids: CASSLLRAGSGANVLTF. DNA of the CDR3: TGTGCCAGCAGCCTCCTGAGGGCAGGATCTGGGGCCAACGTCCTGACTTTC.

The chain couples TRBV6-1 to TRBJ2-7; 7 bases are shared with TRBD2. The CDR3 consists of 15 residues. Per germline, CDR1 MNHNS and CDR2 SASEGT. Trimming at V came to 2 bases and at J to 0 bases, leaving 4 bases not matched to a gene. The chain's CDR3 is CASSELRGSSYEQYF. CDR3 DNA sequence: TGTGCCAGCAGTGAATTGCGGGGGAGCTCCTACGAGCAGTACTTC.

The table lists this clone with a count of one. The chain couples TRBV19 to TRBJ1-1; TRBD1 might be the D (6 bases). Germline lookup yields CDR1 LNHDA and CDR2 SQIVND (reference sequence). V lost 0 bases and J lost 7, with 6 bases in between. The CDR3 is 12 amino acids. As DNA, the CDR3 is TGTGCCAGTAGTATAGACAGGGGTGAAGCTTTCTTT. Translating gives CASSIDRGEAFF. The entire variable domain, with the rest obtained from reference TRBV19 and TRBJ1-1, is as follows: DGGITQSPKYLFRKEGQNVTLSCEQNLNHDAMYWYRQDPGQGLRLIYYSQIVNDFQKGDIAEGYSVSREKKESFPLTVTSAQKNPTAFYLCASSIDRGEAFFGQGTRLTVV.

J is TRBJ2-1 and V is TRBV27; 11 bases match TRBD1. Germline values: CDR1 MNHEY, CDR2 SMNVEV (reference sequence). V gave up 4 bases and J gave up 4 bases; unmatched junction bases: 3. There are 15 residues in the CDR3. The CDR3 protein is CASSWTGGRYNEQFF. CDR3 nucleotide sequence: TGTGCCAGCAGTTGGACAGGGGGCCGGTACAATGAGCAGTTCTTC.

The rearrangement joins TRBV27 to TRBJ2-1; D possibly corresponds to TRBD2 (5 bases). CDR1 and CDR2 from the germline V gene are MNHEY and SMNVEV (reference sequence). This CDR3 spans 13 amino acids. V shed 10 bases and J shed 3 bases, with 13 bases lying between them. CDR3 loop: CATGLAGYNEQFF. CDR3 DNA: TGTGCCACCGGGCTAGCAGGCTACAATGAGCAGTTCTTC.

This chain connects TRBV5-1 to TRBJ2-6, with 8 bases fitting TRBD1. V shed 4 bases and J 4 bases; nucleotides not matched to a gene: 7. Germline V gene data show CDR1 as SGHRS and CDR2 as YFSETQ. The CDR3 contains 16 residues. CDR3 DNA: TGCGCCAGCAGCAGGGGACAGGCGGCCGGGGCCAACGTCCTGACTTTC. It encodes CASSRGQAAGANVLTF.

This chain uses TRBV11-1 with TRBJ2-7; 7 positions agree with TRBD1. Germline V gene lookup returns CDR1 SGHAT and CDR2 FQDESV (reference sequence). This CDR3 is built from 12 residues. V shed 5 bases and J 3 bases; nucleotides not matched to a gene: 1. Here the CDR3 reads CASSRTGYEQYF. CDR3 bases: TGTGCCAGCAGCAGGACAGGCTACGAGCAGTACTTC.

The CDR3 region is CASSLWSRSNQPQHF. The CDR3 region has the DNA TGTGCCAGCAGTTTATGGTCCCGGAGCAATCAGCCCCAGCATTTT. This chain links TRBV27 with TRBJ1-5; D not certain. The CDR3 extends over 15 amino acids. V lost 1 base and J lost 1, with 8 bases in between. Germline-derived CDR1 and CDR2 are MNHEY and SMNVEV (reference sequence).

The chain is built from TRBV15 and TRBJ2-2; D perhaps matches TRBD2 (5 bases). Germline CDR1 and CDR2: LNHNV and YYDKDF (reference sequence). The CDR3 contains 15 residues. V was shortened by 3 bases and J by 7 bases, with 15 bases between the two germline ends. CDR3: CATSSSLVAVGELFF. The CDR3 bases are TGTGCCACCAGCAGCTCACTAGTCGCCGTCGGGGAGCTGTTTTTT.

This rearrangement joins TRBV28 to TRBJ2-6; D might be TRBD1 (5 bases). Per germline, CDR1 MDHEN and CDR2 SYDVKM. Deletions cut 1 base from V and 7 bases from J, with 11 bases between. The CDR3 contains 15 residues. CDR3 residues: CASSLYSQGANVLTF. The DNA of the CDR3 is TGTGCCAGCAGTTTATATTCCCAGGGTGCCAACGTCCTGACTTTC. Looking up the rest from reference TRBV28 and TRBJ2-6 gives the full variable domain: DVKVTQSSRYLVKRTGEKVFLECVQDMDHENMFWYRQDPGLGLRLIYFSYDVKMKEKGDIPEGYSVSREKKERFSLILESASTNQTSMYLCASSLYSQGANVLTFGAGSRLTVL.

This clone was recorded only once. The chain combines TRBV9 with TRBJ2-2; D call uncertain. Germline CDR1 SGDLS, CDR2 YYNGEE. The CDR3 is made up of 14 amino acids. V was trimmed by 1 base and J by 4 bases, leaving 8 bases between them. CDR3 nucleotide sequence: TGTGCCAGCAGCGTACTCTCGGTCACCGGGGAGCTGTTTTTT. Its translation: CASSVLSVTGELFF.

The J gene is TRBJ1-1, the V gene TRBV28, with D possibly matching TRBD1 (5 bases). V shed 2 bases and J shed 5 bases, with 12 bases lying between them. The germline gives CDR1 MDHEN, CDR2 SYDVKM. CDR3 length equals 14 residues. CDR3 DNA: TGTGCCAGCAGTTTAAAGTCAGGGTTTACTGAAGCTTTCTTT. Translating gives CASSLKSGFTEAFF.

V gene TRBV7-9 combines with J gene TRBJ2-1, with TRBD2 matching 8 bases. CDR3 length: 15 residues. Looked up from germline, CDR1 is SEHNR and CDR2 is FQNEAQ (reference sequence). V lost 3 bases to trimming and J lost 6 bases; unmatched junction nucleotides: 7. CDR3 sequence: CASSLNSGMVNEQFF. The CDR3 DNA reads TGTGCCAGCAGCTTGAATAGCGGGATGGTCAATGAGCAGTTCTTC.

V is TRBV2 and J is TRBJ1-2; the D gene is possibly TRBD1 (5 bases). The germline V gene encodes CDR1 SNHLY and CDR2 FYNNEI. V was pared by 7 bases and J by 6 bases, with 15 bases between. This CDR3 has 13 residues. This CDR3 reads CASNWVGGNGYTF. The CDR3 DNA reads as TGTGCCAGCAACTGGGTTGGGGGGAATGGCTACACCTTC.

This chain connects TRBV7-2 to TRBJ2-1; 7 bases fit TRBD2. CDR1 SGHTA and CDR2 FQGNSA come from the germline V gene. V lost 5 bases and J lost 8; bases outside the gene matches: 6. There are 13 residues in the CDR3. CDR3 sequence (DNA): TGTGCCAGCAGCCCCATCGGACTAGATGAGCAGTTCTTC. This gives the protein CASSPIGLDEQFF.

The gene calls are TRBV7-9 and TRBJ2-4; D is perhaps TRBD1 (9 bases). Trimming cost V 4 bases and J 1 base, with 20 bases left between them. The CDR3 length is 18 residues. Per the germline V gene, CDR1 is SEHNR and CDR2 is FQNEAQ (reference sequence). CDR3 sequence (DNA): TGTGCCAGCAGCTACAGGGGGCGGCGGGAGGATGCCAAAAACATTCAGTACTTC. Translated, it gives CASSYRGRREDAKNIQYF. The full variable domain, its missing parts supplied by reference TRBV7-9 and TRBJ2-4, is DTGVSQNPRHKITKRGQNVTFRCDPISEHNRLYWYRQTLGQGPEFLTYFQNEAQLEKSRLLSDRFSAERPKGSFSTLEIQRTEQGDSAMYLCASSYRGRREDAKNIQYFGAGTRLSVL.

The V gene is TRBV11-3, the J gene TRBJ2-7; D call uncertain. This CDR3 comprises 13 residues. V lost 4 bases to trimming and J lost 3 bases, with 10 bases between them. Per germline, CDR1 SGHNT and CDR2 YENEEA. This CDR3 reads CASSSALDYEQYF. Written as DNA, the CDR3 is TGTGCCAGCAGCTCCGCCTTAGACTACGAGCAGTACTTC. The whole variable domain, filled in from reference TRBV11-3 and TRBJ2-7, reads EAGVVQSPRYKIIEKKQPVAFWCNPISGHNTLYWYLQNLGQGPELLIRYENEEAVDDSQLPKDRFSAERLKGVDSTLKIQPAELGDSAVYLCASSSALDYEQYFGPGTRLTVT.

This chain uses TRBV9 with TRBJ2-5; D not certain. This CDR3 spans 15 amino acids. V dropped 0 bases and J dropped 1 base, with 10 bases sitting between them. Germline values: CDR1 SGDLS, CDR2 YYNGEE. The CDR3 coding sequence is TGTGCCAGCAGCGTAGGGGTGACACCCCAAGAGACCCAGTACTTC. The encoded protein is CASSVGVTPQETQYF.

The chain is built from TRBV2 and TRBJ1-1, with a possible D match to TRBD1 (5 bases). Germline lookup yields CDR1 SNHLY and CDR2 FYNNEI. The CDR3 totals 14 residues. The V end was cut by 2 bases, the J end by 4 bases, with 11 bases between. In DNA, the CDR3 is TGTGCCAGCAGTGAAACCCAGGGCTTCACTGAAGCTTTCTTT. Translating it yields CASSETQGFTEAFF.

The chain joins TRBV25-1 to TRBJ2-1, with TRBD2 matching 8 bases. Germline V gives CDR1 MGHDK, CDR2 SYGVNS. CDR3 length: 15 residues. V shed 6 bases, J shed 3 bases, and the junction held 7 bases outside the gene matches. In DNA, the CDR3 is TGTGCCAGCAGCCCCACTAGCGGACACTACAATGAGCAGTTCTTC. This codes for CASSPTSGHYNEQFF.

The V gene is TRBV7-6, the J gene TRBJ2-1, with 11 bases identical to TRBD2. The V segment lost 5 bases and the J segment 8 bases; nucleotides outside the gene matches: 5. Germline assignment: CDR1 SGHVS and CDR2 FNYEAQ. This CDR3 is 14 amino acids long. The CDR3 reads CASSSGLAGHEQFF. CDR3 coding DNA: TGTGCCAGCAGCAGCGGACTAGCGGGCCATGAGCAGTTCTTC.

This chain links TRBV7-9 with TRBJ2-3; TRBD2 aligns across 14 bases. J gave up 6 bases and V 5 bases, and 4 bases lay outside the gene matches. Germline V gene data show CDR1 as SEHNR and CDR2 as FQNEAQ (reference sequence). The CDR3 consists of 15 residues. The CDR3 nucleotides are TGTGCCAGCAGCCGACTAGCGGGAGGGGTTGATACGCAGTATTTT. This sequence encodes CASSRLAGGVDTQYF. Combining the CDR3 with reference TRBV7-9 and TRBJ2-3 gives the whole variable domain DTGVSQNPRHKITKRGQNVTFRCDPISEHNRLYWYRQTLGQGPEFLTYFQNEAQLEKSRLLSDRFSAERPKGSFSTLEIQRTEQGDSAMYLCASSRLAGGVDTQYFGPGTRLTVL.